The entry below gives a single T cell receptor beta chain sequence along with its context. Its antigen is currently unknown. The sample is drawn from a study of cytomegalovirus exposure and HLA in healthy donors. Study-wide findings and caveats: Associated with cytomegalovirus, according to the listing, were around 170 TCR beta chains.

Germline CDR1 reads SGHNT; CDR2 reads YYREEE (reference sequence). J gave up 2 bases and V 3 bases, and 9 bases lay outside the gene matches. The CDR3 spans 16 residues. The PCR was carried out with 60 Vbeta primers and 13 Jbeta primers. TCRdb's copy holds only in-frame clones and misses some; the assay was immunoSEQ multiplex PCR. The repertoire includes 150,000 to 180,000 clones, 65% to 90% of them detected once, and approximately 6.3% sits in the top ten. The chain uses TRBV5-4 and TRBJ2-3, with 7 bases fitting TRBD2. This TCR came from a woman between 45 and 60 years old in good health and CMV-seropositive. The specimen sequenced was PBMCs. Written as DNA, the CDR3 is TGTGCCAGCAGCTGGGGGGGTAGCGGGTTCACAGATACGCAGTATTTT. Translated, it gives CASSWGGSGFTDTQYF. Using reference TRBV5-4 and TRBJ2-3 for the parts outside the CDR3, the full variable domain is ETGVTQSPTHLIKTRGQQVTLRCSSQSGHNTVSWYQQALGQGPQFIFQYYREEENGRGNFPPRFSGLQFPNYSSELNVNALELDDSALYLCASSWGGSGFTDTQYFGPGTRLTVL.